The sequence of this TCR beta chain was determined in a study of cytomegalovirus exposure and HLA in healthy donors. Study results and caveats: TCR beta V- and J-gene trimming, according to a later analysis, was linked to a missense DCLRE1C variant. Among TCR beta chains, those listed as cytomegalovirus-associated numbered fewer than 200.

Regarding this clone: The antigen is undetermined.

The CDR3 length is 17 residues. V lost 1 base, J lost 4 bases, and 5 bases stayed unmatched. Per the germline V gene, CDR1 is SGHVS and CDR2 is FNYEAQ. The PCR ran on 60 Vbeta and 13 Jbeta primers. TCRdb keeps only in-frame clones here, not all; method: immunoSEQ multiplex PCR. The data contain about 200,000 clones, 82% of them seen just once; the ten biggest clones take up roughly 0.097%. This clonotype originated in a boy younger than 10 in good health and CMV-seronegative. Material: PBMCs. The gene calls are TRBV7-6 and TRBJ2-7; 15 bases agree with TRBD2. CDR3 residues: CASSLDLGLAGGYEQYF. The CDR3 coding sequence is TGTGCCAGCAGCTTAGATTTGGGACTAGCGGGGGGTTACGAGCAGTACTTC.